This TCR beta chain is from a study of persistence of HIV-infected CD4 T cells. General observations from the study: Compared with CD3/CD28-stimulated cells, CMV- and Gag-responding cells showed lower TCRbeta richness.

As regards this clone: The antigen remains unidentified.

The stimulus was an HIV-1 Gag 15-mer peptide pool, about 1 ug/peptide/mL. Sorted nonresponding memory CD4+ T cells were CD40L-negative, CD69-negative, CD45RO-high. The V segment lost 7 bases and the J segment 5 bases; nucleotides outside the gene matches: 12. CDR3 size: 16 residues. CDR1 LNHDA and CDR2 SQIVND come from the germline V gene (reference sequence). The immunoSEQ assay was version 4, run in survey mode. Here immunoSEQ multiplex PCR was the method, and the copy in TCRdb shows in-frame clones only, minus some. This table holds about 60,000 clones, about 69% found once. The starting material was CD4+ T cells sorted from PBMCs after approximately 19-hour stimulation, obtained from a patient who received antiretroviral therapy. The genes are TRBV19 and TRBJ2-3; 10 nucleotides align to TRBD2. The sequence was obtained from an adult man with HIV who was CMV-seropositive. The CDR3 loop is CASTETSGGARDTQYF. CDR3 nucleotides: TGTGCCAGTACCGAAACCAGCGGGGGGGCCAGAGATACGCAGTATTTT.